These 13 T cell receptor beta chains share one sample of origin, sequenced in a study of shared clonotypes between healthy human individuals. The naive CD8 subset, CD45RO-negative cells positively selected for CCR7, excluded terminally differentiated effector memory CD45RA+ cells. Assay used: immunoSEQ multiplex PCR; TCRdb lists only in-frame clones, some missing. This table has 800,000 or so clones, around 96% appearing once. The sequenced material came from naive CD8+ T cells sorted from blood. These receptor sequences come from a young man in good health.

V and J are TRBV6-1 and TRBJ2-7, with 8 positions matching TRBD1. V lost 7 bases to trimming and J lost 1 base; unmatched junction nucleotides: 6. There are 14 residues in the CDR3. The germline V gene encodes CDR1 MNHNS and CDR2 SASEGT. The CDR3 DNA reads TGTGCCAGCACTACCGGGGACAGGTCCTACGAGCAGTACTTC. Translating gives CASTTGDRSYEQYF.

The rearrangement joins TRBV6-6 to TRBJ2-7; 7 bases map to TRBD1. CDR1 is MNHNY and CDR2 is SVGAGI in the germline V gene (reference sequence). The CDR3 has 15 amino acids. V was pared by 2 bases and J by 2 bases, with 6 bases of the junction left unmatched. The CDR3 sequence: CASSYEGGATYEQYF. DNA of the CDR3: TGTGCCAGCAGTTACGAAGGGGGCGCGACCTACGAGCAGTACTTC.

This clone came up once. The V call is TRBV7-9, the J call TRBJ2-7; D is perhaps TRBD1 (6 bases). Germline V gene data show CDR1 as SEHNR and CDR2 as FQNEAQ (reference sequence). The CDR3 sequence is 16 residues long. The V gene lost 4 bases and the J gene lost 6 bases, with 22 bases spanning the gap. The CDR3 reads CASSSTGAPSWGEQYF. DNA of the CDR3: TGTGCCAGCAGCTCGACAGGAGCCCCTTCATGGGGCGAGCAGTACTTC.

This rearrangement joins TRBV7-8 to TRBJ2-7; no reliable D call. The CDR3 is 14 residues long. In germline, CDR1 is SGHVS, CDR2 FQNEAQ. Trimming took 9 bases from V and 0 from J, leaving 15 bases between them. For the CDR3, the DNA is TGTGCCAGTCGCTTGGGGTCCTACTCCTACGAGCAGTACTTC. The encoded protein is CASRLGSYSYEQYF.

This clone was counted once. The chain uses TRBV2 and TRBJ1-2; no definite D call. The CDR3 is 13 amino acids. Between the trimmed V and J ends, which lost 4 bases and 4 bases, there was a span of 10 bases. Germline CDR1 reads SNHLY; CDR2 reads FYNNEI. The CDR3: CASSAAVAYGYTF. CDR3 DNA: TGTGCCAGCAGTGCGGCCGTGGCCTATGGCTACACCTTC.

This chain connects TRBV13 to TRBJ2-2, with no clear D. The CDR3 spans 14 residues. CDR1 and CDR2 (germline): PRHDT, FYEKMQ (reference sequence). Trimming stripped 5 bases from V and 7 bases from J, with 14 bases between. The DNA of the CDR3 is TGTGCCAGCAGCCTTATATCGGGTAGCGGGGAGCTGTTTTTT. It codes for CASSLISGSGELFF. The entire variable domain, with the rest obtained from reference TRBV13 and TRBJ2-2, is as follows: AAGVIQSPRHLIKEKRETATLKCYPIPRHDTVYWYQQGPGQDPQFLISFYEKMQSDKGSIPDRFSAQQFSDYHSELNMSSLELGDSALYFCASSLISGSGELFFGEGSRLTVL.

This chain joins TRBV9 and TRBJ2-1; tentative D call: TRBD2 (5 bases). V was pared by 2 bases and J by 0 bases, with 9 bases between. The CDR3 consists of 15 residues. Germline V gene lookup returns CDR1 SGDLS and CDR2 YYNGEE. CDR3 DNA sequence: TGTGCCAGCAGCGTGGCGGGCCGCTCCTACAATGAGCAGTTCTTC. It codes for CASSVAGRSYNEQFF.

This chain joins TRBV11-3 and TRBJ2-7, with 9 bases lining up with TRBD1. The ends lost 0 bases at V and 3 bases at J; junction bases unmatched: 3. From germline, CDR1 is SGHNT and CDR2 YENEEA. This CDR3 is built from 15 residues. CDR3 loop: CASSLDRDRDYEQYF. The CDR3 region has the DNA TGTGCCAGCAGCTTAGACCGGGACAGGGACTACGAGCAGTACTTC.

The chain carries TRBV5-1 and TRBJ1-2; D is possibly TRBD1 (6 bases). Germline CDR1 reads SGHRS; CDR2 reads YFSETQ. V was trimmed by 2 bases and J by 8 bases, leaving 19 bases between them. The CDR3 covers 15 residues. The CDR3 DNA sequence: TGCGCCAGCAGCTTCAATCCACAGGGTACTTGGGGCTACACCTTC. This sequence encodes CASSFNPQGTWGYTF.

The genes are TRBV27 and TRBJ2-1; D not resolved. Trimming pared 8 bases from V and 10 bases from J, leaving 15 bases between. This CDR3 is built from 12 residues. Germline CDR1 and CDR2: MNHEY and SMNVEV (reference sequence). CDR3 sequence reads: CASGLHLGEQFF. The CDR3 nucleotides read TGTGCCAGCGGGCTCCACCTAGGCGAGCAGTTCTTC.

The chain has TRBV27 and TRBJ1-3, with D unresolved. The germline V gene encodes CDR1 MNHEY and CDR2 SMNVEV (reference sequence). V was clipped by 2 bases and J by 0 bases, with 5 bases between them. The CDR3 is 14 amino acids. This chain's CDR3 is CASSLARSGNTIYF. Here the CDR3 DNA reads TGTGCCAGCAGTTTAGCTCGCTCTGGAAACACCATATATTTT.

The chain links TRBV27 to TRBJ1-5; D is uncertain. The CDR3 is 16 residues long. Trimming cost V 6 bases and J 1 base, with 16 bases left between them. The germline CDR1 and CDR2 sequences are MNHEY and SMNVEV (reference sequence). The CDR3 protein is CASSRFASASNQPQHF. The CDR3, as DNA: TGTGCCAGCAGCCGATTTGCCAGTGCAAGCAATCAGCCCCAGCATTTT.

The chain uses TRBV10-2 and TRBJ1-3, with TRBD1 as a possible D gene (6 bases). CDR1 WSHSY and CDR2 SAAADI come from the germline V gene. The CDR3 totals 14 residues. Trimming stripped 4 bases from V and 2 bases from J, with 9 bases between. The CDR3 coding sequence is TGCGCCAGCAGTGGGGGGCTCACTGGAAACACCATATATTTT. Protein sequence: CASSGGLTGNTIYF.